The 29 T cell receptor beta chains in this list originate from one sample, sequenced in a study of T cells in Graves' hyperthyroidism and ophthalmopathy. Researchers took RNA transcripts and amplified the TCR beta CDR3 regions from them. Initially, a first-round RT-PCR of the TCR CDR3 employed the HTBI primer set. TCRdb processed the multiplex PCR reads anew with MiXCR; each CDR3 protein has one entry. The table lists approximately 700,000 distinct CDR3 sequences, roughly 15% of them singletons, with around 8% in the top ten. The sample comprised blood. These receptors were taken from a man in his late teens or twenties with Graves' hyperthyroidism.

This clonotype was seen at least ten times. The gene calls are TRBV12-3 or TRBV12-4 and TRBJ1-2, with unresolved D. This CDR3 has 12 residues. V lost 6 bases to trimming and J lost 7 bases, with 12 bases between them. CDR3 sequence (DNA): TGTGCCAGCAGACCGGGAGGAGGTGGCTACACCTTC. Protein: CASRPGGGGYTF.

The sample holds a few counts of this clonotype. Relative to the germline gene, one junction end is altered; a read error may explain this. This chain links TRBV2 with TRBJ2-7, with no clear D. The CDR3 is made up of 12 amino acids. Germline V gene sequence: CDR1 SNHLY, CDR2 FYNNEI. The CDR3 sequence is CTSSRHSYEQYF. DNA of the CDR3: TGTACCAGCAGTAGACACTCCTACGAGCAGTACTTC.

This clonotype was seen only a few times. The rearrangement uses TRBV6-1 and TRBJ2-6; no definite D call. The germline V and J ends were trimmed by 2 bases and 2 bases, with 19 bases remaining between them. Germline lookup yields CDR1 MNHNS and CDR2 SASEGT. This CDR3 is 19 amino acids long. CDR3 in amino acids: CASSELFGDRGAGANVLTF. CDR3 DNA sequence: TGTGCCAGCAGTGAATTATTCGGTGATCGTGGAGCTGGGGCCAACGTCCTGACTTTC.

This clonotype was counted ten times or more. The genes are TRBV4-3 and TRBJ2-7, with D uncertain. Germline V gives CDR1 LGHNA, CDR2 YSLEER. V shed 0 bases and J shed 2 bases, with 8 bases lying between them. There are 14 residues in the CDR3. The CDR3 DNA sequence: TGCGCCAGCAGCCAAGAGTTGCTCCCCTACGAGCAGTACTTC. It specifies CASSQELLPYEQYF.

There are many counts of this clonotype. The chain couples TRBV28 to TRBJ2-1; TRBD1 might be the D (6 bases). Germline loops: CDR1 MDHEN, CDR2 SYDVKM. Trimming stripped 2 bases from V and 6 bases from J, with 11 bases between. This CDR3 has 14 residues. In DNA, the CDR3 is TGTGCCAGCAGTTTAGGCGACAGGTCCAATGAGCAGTTCTTC. Translation: CASSLGDRSNEQFF.

This clonotype came up a few times. The chain employs TRBV10-3 and TRBJ2-3; 12 positions match TRBD1. Germline values: CDR1 ENHRY, CDR2 SYGVKD. CDR3 length equals 14 residues. V lost 10 bases and J lost 3; bases outside the gene matches: 5. The chain's CDR3 is CATRDRGPTDTQYF. CDR3 DNA: TGTGCCACGCGGGACAGGGGGCCGACAGATACGCAGTATTTT.

This clonotype has a handful of counts. The rearrangement joins TRBV5-1 to TRBJ2-7, with 11 bases matching TRBD2. Germline CDR1 SGHRS, CDR2 YFSETQ. The J segment lost 4 bases and the V segment lost 7 bases, leaving 10 bases of the junction unmatched. The CDR3 contains 15 residues. In DNA, the CDR3 is TGCGCCAGCCGGCCGACTAGCGGGGCGCCTTACGAGCAGTACTTC. This gives the protein CASRPTSGAPYEQYF.

This clonotype was counted many times. One junction end disagrees with the germline gene, perhaps due to a read error. The chain carries TRBV7-2 and TRBJ2-1, with D possibly being TRBD2 (5 bases). The CDR3 consists of 14 residues. CDR1 is SGHTA and CDR2 is FQGNSA in the germline V gene. Here the CDR3 reads CASSRTPMAGEHFF. The CDR3 region has the DNA TGTGCCAGCAGCCGCACCCCAATGGCGGGTGAGCATTTCTTC.

This clonotype was recorded a few times. The V gene is TRBV10-3, the J gene TRBJ1-6; D might be TRBD1 (5 bases). CDR3 length equals 16 residues. Germline CDR1 ENHRY, CDR2 SYGVKD. Trimming cost V 3 bases and J 4 bases, with 13 bases left between them. The CDR3 sequence is CAISDRQRLYNSPLHF. The CDR3 DNA reads TGTGCCATCAGTGACCGACAGCGACTGTATAATTCACCCCTCCACTTT.

The chain links TRBV7-2 to TRBJ2-7; D possibly corresponds to TRBD2 (5 bases). This CDR3 is built from 15 residues. V gave up 4 bases and J gave up 5 bases, with 18 bases separating them. From germline, CDR1 is SGHTA and CDR2 FQGNSA. CDR3 coding DNA: TGTGCCAGCAGCTCCCGGGGAGAGGTTGCCCACGAGCAGTACTTC. Translated: CASSSRGEVAHEQYF. The variable domain in full, with the rest retrieved from reference TRBV7-2 and TRBJ2-7, is GAGVSQSPSNKVTEKGKDVELRCDPISGHTALYWYRQSLGQGLEFLIYFQGNSAPDKSGLPSDRFSAERTGGSVSTLTIQRTQQEDSAVYLCASSSRGEVAHEQYFGPGTRLTVT.

This clonotype was seen ten or more times. The V and J genes are TRBV28 and TRBJ1-1; weak D call: TRBD1 (5 bases). The CDR3 spans 17 residues. Germline V CDR1 and CDR2: MDHEN, SYDVKM. V was pared by 2 bases and J by 5 bases, with 21 bases between. CDR3 sequence (DNA): TGTGCCAGCAGTTTAGGTTTGGGGCCGGGGCGGGATACTGAAGCTTTCTTT. This encodes CASSLGLGPGRDTEAFF.

The chain employs TRBV28 and TRBJ2-2; no clear D. The CDR3 runs to 17 residues. Germline loops: CDR1 MDHEN, CDR2 SYDVKM. Between the trimmed V and J ends, which lost 6 bases and 7 bases, there was a span of 24 bases. Here the CDR3 DNA reads TGTGCCAGCAGGCACCCTAGGGCGGTAGTTTTTGGCGGGGAGCTGTTTTTT. It encodes CASRHPRAVVFGGELFF.

This clonotype showed up many times. V usage is TRBV18 and J usage is TRBJ1-1; no definite D call. The germline V gene encodes CDR1 KGHSH and CDR2 LQKENI. The ends were cut back, 4 bases at V and 0 bases at J, with 12 bases in the middle. The CDR3 is made up of 15 amino acids. CDR3 sequence (DNA): TGTGCCAGCTCACGCACACAGCTGATGAACACTGAAGCTTTCTTT. This gives the protein CASSRTQLMNTEAFF. The variable domain in full, with the rest retrieved from reference TRBV18 and TRBJ1-1, is NAGVMQNPRHLVRRRGQEARLRCSPMKGHSHVYWYRQLPEEGLKFMVYLQKENIIDESGMPKERFSAEFPKEGPSILRIQQVVRGDSAAYFCASSRTQLMNTEAFFGQGTRLTVV.

This clonotype has ten or more counts. The chain employs TRBV6-1 and TRBJ2-2; 8 bases are shared with TRBD1. V was clipped by 3 bases and J by 5 bases; unmatched bases: 5. Germline CDR1 and CDR2: MNHNS and SASEGT. The CDR3 runs to 15 residues. The CDR3 DNA follows: TGTGCCAGCAGTGACAGGGGGCTATTTACCGGGGAGCTGTTTTTT. It codes for CASSDRGLFTGELFF.

The chain has TRBV3-1 and TRBJ1-1; D is possibly TRBD1 (5 bases). This CDR3 comprises 15 residues. With 4 bases removed from V and 7 bases from J, the gap between germline ends came to 19 bases. CDR1 and CDR2 (germline): LGHDT, YNNKEL (reference sequence). CDR3 sequence (DNA): TGTGCCAGCAGCCTCTATTTTGGGACCGGCGGTGAAGCTTTCTTT. Residues: CASSLYFGTGGEAFF. Together with reference TRBV3-1 and TRBJ1-1, the CDR3 gives the full variable domain: DTAVSQTPKYLVTQMGNDKSIKCEQNLGHDTMYWYKQDSKKFLKIMFSYNNKELIINETVPNRFSPKSPDKAHLNLHINSLELGDSAVYFCASSLYFGTGGEAFFGQGTRLTVV.

This clonotype appeared many times. The chain couples TRBV6-1 to TRBJ1-1, with D possibly being TRBD1 (5 bases). Germline assignment: CDR1 MNHNS and CDR2 SASEGT. The CDR3 extends over 17 amino acids. The V end lost 3 bases, the J end lost 2 bases, and 19 bases lay between the germline ends. The CDR3 is CASSDRRGYIQNTEAFF. CDR3 in DNA: TGTGCCAGCAGTGACCGAAGGGGCTATATCCAAAACACTGAAGCTTTCTTT.

This clonotype was counted between two and nine times. The chain employs TRBV20-1 and TRBJ2-4, with a tentative D call TRBD2 (6 bases). From germline, CDR1 is DFQATT and CDR2 SNEGSKA (reference sequence). V gave up 2 bases and J gave up 6 bases, with 17 bases separating them. This CDR3 has 15 residues. The CDR3 coding sequence is TGCAGTGCTAGATTGCCGGGACTTTTGAGAAACATTCAGTACTTC. Translation gives CSARLPGLLRNIQYF.

This clonotype occurred a few times. The chain combines TRBV19 with TRBJ2-1; D is uncertain. Germline assignment: CDR1 LNHDA and CDR2 SQIVND (reference sequence). The CDR3 is made up of 12 amino acids. The ends were cut back, 3 bases at V and 11 bases at J, with 11 bases in the middle. The CDR3 protein is CASSIRTEKQFF. For the CDR3, the DNA is TGTGCCAGTAGTATTAGGACCGAAAAGCAGTTCTTC.

This clonotype was recorded a few times. The chain links TRBV6-1 to TRBJ2-3, with D tentatively TRBD1 (5 bases). The CDR3 consists of 15 residues. V lost 8 bases, J lost 4 bases, and 19 bases lay in between. Per the germline V gene, CDR1 is MNHNS and CDR2 is SASEGT. The CDR3 nucleotides read TGTGCCAGCTCCCCCTCCAGGGAAATCGCAGATACGCAGTATTTT. It codes for CASSPSREIADTQYF.

This clonotype showed up just a few times. The J gene is TRBJ2-7, the V gene TRBV29-1, with a possible D match to TRBD2 (6 bases). The V gene lost 8 bases and the J gene lost 2 bases, with 16 bases spanning the gap. This CDR3 region has 13 residues. Germline CDR1 SQVTM, CDR2 ANQGSEA. The CDR3 DNA follows: TGCAGCACCAGGGACTGGCAAACCTACGAGCAGTACTTC. This sequence encodes CSTRDWQTYEQYF.

In its sample, this clonotype was seen a few times. A much larger clone lies one base from this, so it may be a read error. The rearrangement joins TRBV2 to TRBJ1-1; D not resolved. Deletions cut 4 bases from V and 0 bases from J, with 12 bases between. Germline-derived CDR1 and CDR2 are SNHLY and FYNNEI. The CDR3 runs 15 residues. The DNA of the CDR3 is TGTGCCAGCAGTGCCTTGCCCACCATGAACACTGAAGCTTTCTTT. Encoded protein: CASSALPTMNTEAFF.

This clonotype was seen at least ten times. Here the CDR3 DNA reads TGTGCCAGCGATCGGGACAGCTCCTACGAGCAGTACTTC. It encodes CASDRDSSYEQYF. The rearrangement joins TRBV2 to TRBJ2-7, with TRBD1 matching over 7 bases. This CDR3 spans 13 amino acids. Unmatched junction bases numbered 4, after V lost 8 bases and J lost 0 bases. From germline, CDR1 is SNHLY and CDR2 FYNNEI.

V usage is TRBV29-1 and J usage is TRBJ2-2; the D gene is possibly TRBD1 (5 bases). Trimming cost V 4 bases and J 3 bases, with 12 bases left between them. Germline V gene lookup returns CDR1 SQVTM and CDR2 ANQGSEA. The CDR3 sequence is 14 residues long. The CDR3 reads CSVAQGSHTGELFF. The CDR3 DNA sequence: TGCAGCGTTGCCCAGGGAAGTCACACCGGGGAGCTGTTTTTT.

The chain carries TRBV30 and TRBJ2-3; 9 bases align to TRBD2. Trimming cost V 4 bases and J 2 bases; bases outside gene matches: 13. The V gene's germline CDR1 is GTSNPN and CDR2 SVGIG (reference sequence). The CDR3 is 17 amino acids. The CDR3 DNA reads as TGTGCCTGGATCCCCCGGAAAAGCGGGAGGTACACAGATACGCAGTATTTT. Encoded protein: CAWIPRKSGRYTDTQYF.

This clonotype appeared many times. The rearrangement joins TRBV12-3 or TRBV12-4 to TRBJ2-5; D is perhaps TRBD1 (8 bases). V shed 6 bases and J shed 2 bases, with 13 bases lying between them. The CDR3 spans 14 residues. The CDR3 protein is CASRIQGGQETQYF. DNA for the CDR3: TGTGCCAGCAGAATACAGGGGGGGCAAGAGACCCAGTACTTC.

This clonotype was counted at least ten times. The chain has TRBV14 and TRBJ2-7; 8 bases fit TRBD2. J gave up 4 bases and V 0 bases, and 5 bases lay outside the gene matches. Germline CDR1 reads SGHDN; CDR2 reads FVKESK. This CDR3 is built from 15 residues. In nucleotides, the CDR3 is TGTGCCAGCAGCCAAGAGAGAAGCGGGAGTTACGAGCAGTACTTC. This sequence encodes CASSQERSGSYEQYF. The whole variable domain, filled in from reference TRBV14 and TRBJ2-7, reads EAGVTQFPSHSVIEKGQTVTLRCDPISGHDNLYWYRRVMGKEIKFLLHFVKESKQDESGMPNNRFLAERTGGTYSTLKVQPAELEDSGVYFCASSQERSGSYEQYFGPGTRLTVT.

This clonotype was detected ten times or more. The chain links TRBV27 to TRBJ1-2; perhaps TRBD1 as D (6 bases). This CDR3 comprises 13 residues. CDR1 is MNHEY and CDR2 is SMNVEV in the germline V gene (reference sequence). The ends were cut back, 6 bases at V and 4 bases at J, with 12 bases in the middle. CDR3 residues: CASRNRDGYGYTF. CDR3 nucleotide sequence: TGTGCCAGCAGGAACAGGGATGGCTATGGCTACACCTTC.

This clonotype was found many times. This chain links TRBV7-8 with TRBJ2-7; 7 bases agree with TRBD1. The CDR3 loop spans 15 amino acids. V was clipped by 0 bases and J by 5 bases; unmatched bases: 7. The germline V gene has CDR1 SGHVS and CDR2 FQNEAQ. The CDR3 here is CASSLAFGTEHEQYF. Here the CDR3 DNA reads TGTGCCAGCAGCTTAGCGTTCGGGACAGAACACGAGCAGTACTTC.

This clonotype has at least ten counts. The gene calls are TRBV18 and TRBJ1-1, with D maybe TRBD1 (5 bases). V lost 3 bases and J lost 0, with 8 bases in between. The CDR3 consists of 14 residues. The germline CDR1 and CDR2 sequences are KGHSH and LQKENI. This chain's CDR3 is CASSPQGMNTEAFF. The CDR3 bases are TGTGCCAGCTCACCCCAGGGAATGAACACTGAAGCTTTCTTT.